This TCR beta chain emerged from a study of cytomegalovirus exposure and HLA in healthy donors. The wider study: The 130 or so validation repertoires, a later analysis reported, used the same platform as the 600 to 700 repertoires from the first cohort.

With 4 bases clipped from V and 0 bases from J, the junction kept 7 bases outside the gene matches. CDR1 is SGHRS, CDR2 YFSETQ, per germline. The CDR3 is 15 amino acids. Data came from immunoSEQ multiplex PCR; TCRdb stores just in-frame clones and leaves some out. This sample has some 44,000 clones, with 92% found just once. This clone has just one count. The receptor comes from a man between 18 and 35 years old in good health and CMV-seronegative. Sequenced input: PBMCs. The V and J genes are TRBV5-1 and TRBJ2-7; 7 nucleotides agree with TRBD1. The CDR3 region has the DNA TGCGCCAGCAGCGCCGGGACAGCCAACTCCTACGAGCAGTACTTC. Its translation is CASSAGTANSYEQYF.